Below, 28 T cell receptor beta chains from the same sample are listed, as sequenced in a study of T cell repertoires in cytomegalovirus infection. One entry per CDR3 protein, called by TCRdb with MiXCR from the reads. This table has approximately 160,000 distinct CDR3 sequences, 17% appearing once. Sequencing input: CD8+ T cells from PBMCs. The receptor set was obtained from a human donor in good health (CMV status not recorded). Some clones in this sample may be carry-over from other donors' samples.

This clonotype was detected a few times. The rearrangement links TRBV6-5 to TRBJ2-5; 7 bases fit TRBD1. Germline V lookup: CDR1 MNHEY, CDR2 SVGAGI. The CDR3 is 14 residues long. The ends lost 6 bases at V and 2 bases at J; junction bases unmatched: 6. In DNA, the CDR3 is TGTGCCAGCAGGATGACAGGGCTGCAAGAGACCCAGTACTTC. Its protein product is CASRMTGLQETQYF.

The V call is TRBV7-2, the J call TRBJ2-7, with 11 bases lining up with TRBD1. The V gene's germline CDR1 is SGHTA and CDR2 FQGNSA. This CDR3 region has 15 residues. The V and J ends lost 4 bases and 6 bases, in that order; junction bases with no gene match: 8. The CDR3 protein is CASSSWDRGSSEQYF. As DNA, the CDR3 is TGTGCCAGCAGCTCGTGGGACAGGGGGTCTTCCGAGCAGTACTTC. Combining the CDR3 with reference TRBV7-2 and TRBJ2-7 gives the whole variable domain GAGVSQSPSNKVTEKGKDVELRCDPISGHTALYWYRQSLGQGLEFLIYFQGNSAPDKSGLPSDRFSAERTGGSVSTLTIQRTQQEDSAVYLCASSSWDRGSSEQYFGPGTRLTVT.

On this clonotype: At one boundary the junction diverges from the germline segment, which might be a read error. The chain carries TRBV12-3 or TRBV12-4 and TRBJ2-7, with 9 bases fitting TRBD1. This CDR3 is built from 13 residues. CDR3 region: CVSSLWTGVEQYF. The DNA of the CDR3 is TGTGTCAGCAGTTTATGGACAGGGGTCGAGCAGTACTTC.

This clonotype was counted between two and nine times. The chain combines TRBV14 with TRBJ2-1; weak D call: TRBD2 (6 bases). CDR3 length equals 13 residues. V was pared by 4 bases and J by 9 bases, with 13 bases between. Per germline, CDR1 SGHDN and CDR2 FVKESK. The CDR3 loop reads CASSPTLASEQFF. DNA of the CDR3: TGTGCCAGCAGCCCTACACTAGCAAGTGAGCAGTTCTTC.

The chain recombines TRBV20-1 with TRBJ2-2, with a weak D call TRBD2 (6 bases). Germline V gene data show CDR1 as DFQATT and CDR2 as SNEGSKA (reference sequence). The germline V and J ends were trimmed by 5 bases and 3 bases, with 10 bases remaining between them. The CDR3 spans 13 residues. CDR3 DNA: TGCAGTGCTCGGGGACTGTACACCGGGGAGCTGTTTTTT. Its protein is CSARGLYTGELFF.

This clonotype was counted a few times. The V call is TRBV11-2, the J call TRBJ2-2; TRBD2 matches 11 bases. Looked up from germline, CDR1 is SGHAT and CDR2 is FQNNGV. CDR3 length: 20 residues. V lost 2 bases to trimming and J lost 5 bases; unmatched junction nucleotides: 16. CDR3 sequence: CASSLTARARLAGTTGELFF. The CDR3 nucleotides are TGTGCCAGCAGCTTAACAGCCCGGGCCCGACTAGCGGGGACAACCGGGGAGCTGTTTTTT.

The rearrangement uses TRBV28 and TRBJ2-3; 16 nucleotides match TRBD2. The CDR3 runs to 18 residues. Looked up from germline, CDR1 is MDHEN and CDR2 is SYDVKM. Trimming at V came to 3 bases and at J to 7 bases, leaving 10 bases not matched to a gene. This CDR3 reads CASSFPSGLAGGGNTQYF. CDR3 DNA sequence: TGTGCCAGCAGTTTTCCCTCGGGACTAGCGGGAGGGGGAAATACGCAGTATTTT.

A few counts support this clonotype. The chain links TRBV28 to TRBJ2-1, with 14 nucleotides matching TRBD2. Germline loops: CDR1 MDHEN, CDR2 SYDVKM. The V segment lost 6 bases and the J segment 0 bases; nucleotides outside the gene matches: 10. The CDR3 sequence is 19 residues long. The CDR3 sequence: CASSPRLAGGPGSYNEQFF. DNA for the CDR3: TGTGCCAGCAGCCCCCGACTAGCGGGAGGGCCGGGCTCCTACAATGAGCAGTTCTTC.

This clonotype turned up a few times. CDR3 residues: CASSYLAGEVTTGELFF. Written as DNA, the CDR3 is TGTGCCAGCAGTTACTTAGCGGGAGAAGTAACCACCGGGGAGCTGTTTTTT. This chain links TRBV6-6 with TRBJ2-2, with 9 nucleotides matching TRBD2. The germline CDR1 and CDR2 sequences are MNHNY and SVGAGI (reference sequence). The CDR3 covers 17 residues. The trim removed 1 base at V and 4 bases at J, leaving 7 bases unmatched.

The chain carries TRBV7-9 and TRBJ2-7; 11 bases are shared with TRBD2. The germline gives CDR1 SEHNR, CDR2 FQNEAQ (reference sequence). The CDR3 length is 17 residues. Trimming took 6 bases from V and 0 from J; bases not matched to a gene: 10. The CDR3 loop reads CASRKTSGATSSYEQYF. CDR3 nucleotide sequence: TGTGCCAGCAGAAAGACTAGCGGGGCAACTAGCTCCTACGAGCAGTACTTC.

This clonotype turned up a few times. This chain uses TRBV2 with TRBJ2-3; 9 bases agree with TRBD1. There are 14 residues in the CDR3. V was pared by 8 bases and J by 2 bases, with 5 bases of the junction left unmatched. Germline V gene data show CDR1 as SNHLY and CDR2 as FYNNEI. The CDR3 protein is CASPGQGPTDTQYF. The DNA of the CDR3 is TGTGCCAGCCCCGGACAGGGGCCCACAGATACGCAGTATTTT.

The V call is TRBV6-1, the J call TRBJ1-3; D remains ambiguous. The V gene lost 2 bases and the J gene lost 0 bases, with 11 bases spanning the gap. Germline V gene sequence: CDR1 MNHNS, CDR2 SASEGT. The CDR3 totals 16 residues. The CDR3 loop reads CASSERPVSSGNTIYF. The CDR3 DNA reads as TGTGCCAGCAGTGAACGACCGGTGAGCTCTGGAAACACCATATATTTT.

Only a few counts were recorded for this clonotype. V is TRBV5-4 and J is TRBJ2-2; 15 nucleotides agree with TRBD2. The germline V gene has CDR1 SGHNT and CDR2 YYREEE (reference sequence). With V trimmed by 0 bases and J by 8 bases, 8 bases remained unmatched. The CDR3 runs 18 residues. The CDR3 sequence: CASSLAGLAGGPGGELFF. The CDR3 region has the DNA TGTGCCAGCAGCTTGGCCGGACTAGCGGGAGGGCCAGGGGGGGAGCTGTTTTTT.

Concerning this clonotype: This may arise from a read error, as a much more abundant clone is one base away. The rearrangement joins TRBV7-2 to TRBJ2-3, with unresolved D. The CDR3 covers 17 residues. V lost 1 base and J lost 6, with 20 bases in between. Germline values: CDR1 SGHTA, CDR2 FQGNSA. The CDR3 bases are TGTGCCAGCAGCTTAGACCGCCAGCGTACCCGGCCGGATACGCAGTATTTT. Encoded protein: CASSLDRQRTRPDTQYF. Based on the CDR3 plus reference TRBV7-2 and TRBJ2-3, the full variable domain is GAGVSQSPSNKVTEKGKDVELRCDPISGHTALYWYRQSLGQGLEFLIYFQGNSAPDKSGLPSDRFSAERTGGSVSTLTIQRTQQEDSAVYLCASSLDRQRTRPDTQYFGPGTRLTVL.

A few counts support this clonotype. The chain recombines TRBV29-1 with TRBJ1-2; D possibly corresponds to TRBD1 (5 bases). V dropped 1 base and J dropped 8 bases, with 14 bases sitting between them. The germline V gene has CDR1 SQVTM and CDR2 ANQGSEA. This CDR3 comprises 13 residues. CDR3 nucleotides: TGCAGCGTTGAAGCGACAAGGGGTTGGGGCTACACCTTC. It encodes CSVEATRGWGYTF.

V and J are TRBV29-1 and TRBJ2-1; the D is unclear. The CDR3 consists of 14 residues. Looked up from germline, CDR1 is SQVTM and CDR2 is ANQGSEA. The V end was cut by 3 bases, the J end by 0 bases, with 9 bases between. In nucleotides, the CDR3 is TGCAGCGTTGATTTCTTGAGCTCCTACAATGAGCAGTTCTTC. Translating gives CSVDFLSSYNEQFF.

DNA for the CDR3: TGTGCCAGCACACCGGGACTGAACACCGGGGAGCTGTTTTTT. Translating gives CASTPGLNTGELFF. The chain employs TRBV6-2 or TRBV6-3 and TRBJ2-2, with D tentatively TRBD2 (6 bases). CDR3 length: 14 amino acids. V was pared by 7 bases and J by 1 base, with 10 bases between. CDR1 and CDR2 from the germline V gene are MNHEY and SVGEGT.

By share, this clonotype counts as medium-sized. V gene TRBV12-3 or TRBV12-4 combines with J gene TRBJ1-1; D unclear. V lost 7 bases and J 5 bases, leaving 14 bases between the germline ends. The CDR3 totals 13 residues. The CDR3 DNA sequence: TGTGCCAGCAATTTCGGATCCGGTACTGAAGCTTTCTTT. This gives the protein CASNFGSGTEAFF.

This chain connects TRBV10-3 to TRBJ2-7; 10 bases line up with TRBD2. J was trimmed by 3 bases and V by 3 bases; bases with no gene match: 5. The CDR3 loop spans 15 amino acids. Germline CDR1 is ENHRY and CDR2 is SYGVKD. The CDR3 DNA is TGTGCCATCAGTGAACTGCCTAGCGGGAGCTACGAGCAGTACTTC. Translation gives CAISELPSGSYEQYF.

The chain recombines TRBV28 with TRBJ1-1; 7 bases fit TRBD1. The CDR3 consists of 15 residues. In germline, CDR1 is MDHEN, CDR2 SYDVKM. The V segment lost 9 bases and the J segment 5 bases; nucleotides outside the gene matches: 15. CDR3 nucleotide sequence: TGTGCCAGTAAACAGGGGTCGACGCTAGCTACTGAAGCTTTCTTT. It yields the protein CASKQGSTLATEAFF.

The CDR3 DNA follows: TGCAGTGCCCCGACTAGCGGGGGGGCCAGAGAGACCCAGTACTTC. Its protein product is CSAPTSGGARETQYF. The chain is built from TRBV20-1 and TRBJ2-5; 14 nucleotides line up with TRBD2. V lost 6 bases and J lost 4; bases outside the gene matches: 7. There are 15 residues in the CDR3. Looked up from germline, CDR1 is DFQATT and CDR2 is SNEGSKA (reference sequence).

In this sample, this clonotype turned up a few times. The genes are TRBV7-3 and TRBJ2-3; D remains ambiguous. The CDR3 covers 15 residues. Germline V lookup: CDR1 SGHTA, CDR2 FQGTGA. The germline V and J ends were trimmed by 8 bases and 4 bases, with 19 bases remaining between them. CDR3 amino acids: CASPGPLDTPDTQYF. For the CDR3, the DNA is TGTGCCAGCCCTGGACCTCTCGACACCCCAGATACGCAGTATTTT.

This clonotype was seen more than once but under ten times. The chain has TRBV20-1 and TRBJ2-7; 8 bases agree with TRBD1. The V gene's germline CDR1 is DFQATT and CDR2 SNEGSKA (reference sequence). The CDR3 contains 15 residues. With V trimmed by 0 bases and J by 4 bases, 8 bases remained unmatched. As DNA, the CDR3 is TGCAGTGCTAGAGATCCAGGGGGCAGGATTTACGAGCAGTACTTC. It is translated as CSARDPGGRIYEQYF.

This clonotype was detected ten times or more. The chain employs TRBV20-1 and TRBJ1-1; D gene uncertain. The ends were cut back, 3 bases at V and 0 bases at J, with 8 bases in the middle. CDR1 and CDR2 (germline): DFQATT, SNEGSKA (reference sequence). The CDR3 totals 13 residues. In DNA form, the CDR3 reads TGCAGTGCTAGGAGCAGGATGAACACTGAAGCTTTCTTT. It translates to CSARSRMNTEAFF.

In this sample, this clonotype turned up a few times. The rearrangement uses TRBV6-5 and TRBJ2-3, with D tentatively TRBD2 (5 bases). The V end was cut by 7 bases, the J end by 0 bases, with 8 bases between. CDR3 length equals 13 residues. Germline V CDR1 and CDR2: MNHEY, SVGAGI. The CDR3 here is CASTGVSTDTQYF. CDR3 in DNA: TGTGCCAGCACCGGGGTGAGCACAGATACGCAGTATTTT.

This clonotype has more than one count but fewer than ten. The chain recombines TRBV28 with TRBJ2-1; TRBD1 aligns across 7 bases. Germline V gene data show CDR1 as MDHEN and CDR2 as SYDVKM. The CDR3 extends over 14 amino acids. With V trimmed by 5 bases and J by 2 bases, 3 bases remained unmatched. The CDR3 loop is CASSRTGAYNEQFF. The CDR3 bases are TGTGCCAGCAGTCGGACAGGTGCCTACAATGAGCAGTTCTTC. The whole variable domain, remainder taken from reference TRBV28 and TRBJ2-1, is DVKVTQSSRYLVKRTGEKVFLECVQDMDHENMFWYRQDPGLGLRLIYFSYDVKMKEKGDIPEGYSVSREKKERFSLILESASTNQTSMYLCASSRTGAYNEQFFGPGTRLTVL.

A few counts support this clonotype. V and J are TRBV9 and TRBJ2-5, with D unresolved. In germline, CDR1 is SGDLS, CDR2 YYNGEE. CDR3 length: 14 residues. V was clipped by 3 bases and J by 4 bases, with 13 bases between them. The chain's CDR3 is CASSASNGRETQYF. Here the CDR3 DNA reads TGTGCCAGCAGCGCTTCAAATGGGCGAGAGACCCAGTACTTC.

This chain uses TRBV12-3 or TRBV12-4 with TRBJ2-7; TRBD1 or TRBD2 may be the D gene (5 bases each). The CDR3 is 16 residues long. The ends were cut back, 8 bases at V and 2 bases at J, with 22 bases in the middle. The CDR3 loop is CASGASSRWGPYEQYF. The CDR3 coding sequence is TGTGCCAGCGGAGCCTCATCCCGTTGGGGACCCTACGAGCAGTACTTC.